These T cell receptor beta chains were read from a single sample in a study of shared clonotypes between healthy human individuals. The protocol was immunoSEQ multiplex PCR, while the TCRdb copy is restricted to in-frame clones and leaves out a portion. The sample has approximately 2,300,000 clones; about nine tenths are singletons. The source material was naive CD4+ T cells from PBMCs. These receptor sequences come from a man aged 18-30 years in good health. Some clones in this sample may be carry-over from other donors' samples. Both conserved end residues are part of each CDR3. A D gene is named only where the DNA matches it firmly. Not all rows give a size; the values are once, few, many and, for expanded clones, a class.

CASSLAPRREQYF,TGTGCCAGCAGCTTGGCCCCGCGGAGGGAGCAGTACTTC,TRBJ2-7,-,13,TRBV5-6,-
CASSLGTAGLDGYTF,TGTGCCAGCAGCTTAGGAACAGCGGGGCTCGATGGCTACACCTTC,TRBJ1-2,few,15,TRBV11-2,-
CASSPEPGVNEQFF,TGTGCCAGCAGTCCTGAACCGGGGGTCAATGAGCAGTTCTTC,TRBJ2-1,once,14,TRBV6-1,-
CASSGGQGSDF,TGTGCCAGCAGTGGAGGGCAGGGTAGCGACTTC,TRBJ2-7,-,11,TRBV28,-
CAWSVLRNTGELFF,TGTGCCTGGAGTGTACTCAGAAACACCGGGGAGCTGTTTTTT,TRBJ2-2,-,14,TRBV30,-
CASSTRTGTDTQYF,TGTGCCAGCAGTACCCGGACAGGGACAGATACGCAGTATTTT,TRBJ2-3,-,14,TRBV28,TRBD1
CASSLAGQGGNTIYF,TGTGCCAGCAGCTTAGCGGGCCAGGGTGGAAACACCATATATTTT,TRBJ1-3,-,15,TRBV7-6,-
CASSTEGVSYNEQFF,TGTGCCAGCTCCACGGAGGGCGTCTCCTACAATGAGCAGTTCTTC,TRBJ2-1,once,15,TRBV18,-
CSVEFGTVTYEQYF,TGCAGCGTTGAATTCGGGACAGTCACCTACGAGCAGTACTTC,TRBJ2-7,-,14,TRBV29-1,TRBD1
CASSLERSTNYGYTF,TGTGCCAGCAGCTTAGAAAGGAGTACTAACTATGGCTACACCTTC,TRBJ1-2,-,15,TRBV7-2,-
CASSLMGETQYF,TGTGCCAGCAGTTTAATGGGAGAGACCCAGTACTTC,TRBJ2-5,-,12,TRBV28,-
CASSQADTQYF,TGTGCCAGCAGCCAGGCAGATACGCAGTATTTT,TRBJ2-3,few,11,TRBV4-2,-
CASSFELAGSEQYF,TGTGCCAGCAGCTTCGAACTAGCGGGAAGCGAGCAGTACTTC,TRBJ2-7,-,14,TRBV11-2,TRBD2
CAWRLTNTEAFF,TGTGCCTGGAGACTCACTAACACTGAAGCTTTCTTT,TRBJ1-1,-,12,TRBV30,-
CASSRGLAGVFSYEQYF,TGTGCCAGCAGTAGGGGACTAGCGGGGGTTTTCTCCTACGAGCAGTACTTC,TRBJ2-7,-,17,TRBV27,TRBD2
CAWVGLARTGELFF,TGTGCCTGGGTGGGACTAGCAAGGACCGGGGAGCTGTTTTTT,TRBJ2-2,once,14,TRBV30,TRBD2
CASSLEEGGTQYF,TGTGCCAGCAGCTTAGAGGAGGGCGGTACGCAGTATTTT,TRBJ2-3,-,13,TRBV7-3,-
CASSFSVSEAFF,TGTGCCAGCAGTTTCTCTGTATCCGAAGCTTTCTTT,TRBJ1-1,-,12,TRBV28,-
CASSEASWGYTF,TGTGCCAGCAGTGAGGCCTCCTGGGGCTACACCTTC,TRBJ1-2,-,12,TRBV2,-
CASSSAGLKTYEQYF,TGTGCCAGCAGCTCTGCGGGACTAAAGACCTACGAGCAGTACTTC,TRBJ2-7,-,15,TRBV11-2,TRBD2
CAWNAGDNYEQYF,TGTGCCTGGAACGCAGGGGATAACTACGAGCAGTACTTC,TRBJ2-7,-,13,TRBV30,-
CATSRVGITNEKLFF,TGTGCCACCAGCAGAGTAGGGATCACTAATGAAAAACTGTTTTTT,TRBJ1-4,-,15,TRBV15,-
CASSSGHTSGANVLTF,TGTGCCAGCAGCTCGGGACACACCTCTGGGGCCAACGTCCTGACTTTC,TRBJ2-6,-,16,TRBV11-3,-
CASTGTVGDQPQHF,TGTGCCAGCACAGGGACAGTCGGTGATCAGCCCCAGCATTTT,TRBJ1-5,-,14,TRBV28,TRBD1
CAISVLADDYNEQFF,TGTGCCATCAGCGTACTAGCGGATGATTACAATGAGCAGTTCTTC,TRBJ2-1,-,15,TRBV10-3,TRBD2
CASSSGLAGEASPFF,TGCGCCAGCAGCTCAGGACTAGCGGGAGAGGCGAGTCCGTTCTTC,TRBJ2-1,-,15,TRBV5-1,TRBD2
CASSEGQDPRGYTF,TGTGCCAGCAGTGAGGGACAGGATCCCAGGGGCTACACCTTC,TRBJ1-2,-,14,TRBV27,TRBD1
CASSLGAYEQYF,TGCGCCAGCAGCTTAGGAGCCTACGAGCAGTACTTC,TRBJ2-7,-,12,TRBV5-1,-
CASSATGRGYEQYF,TGTGCCAGCAGCGCAACAGGGAGGGGTTACGAGCAGTACTTC,TRBJ2-7,-,14,TRBV9,-
CASSLGYFTGGEKLFF,TGTGCCAGCAGCTTAGGCTATTTCACAGGGGGAGAAAAACTGTTTTTT,TRBJ1-4,-,16,TRBV7-9,TRBD1
CASSRLAGAPGEQYF,TGCGCCAGCAGCCGGCTAGCGGGAGCCCCAGGGGAGCAGTACTTC,TRBJ2-7,-,15,TRBV4-3,TRBD2
CASSRIRSSGNTEAFF,TGTGCCAGCAGCCGAATCAGGAGTTCAGGGAACACTGAAGCTTTCTTT,TRBJ1-1,-,16,TRBV7-9,-
CASSLDLAGGLQETQYF,TGCGCCAGCAGCTTGGACCTAGCGGGAGGTCTCCAAGAGACCCAGTACTTC,TRBJ2-5,-,17,TRBV5-1,TRBD2
CASSLDSNEKLFF,TGTGCCAGCAGCCTCGACTCGAATGAAAAACTGTTTTTT,TRBJ1-4,once,13,TRBV28,-
CASSFQAGGHNEQFF,TGTGCCAGCAGTTTTCAGGCGGGAGGGCACAATGAGCAGTTCTTC,TRBJ2-1,-,15,TRBV27,TRBD2
CASSQDSRALSSYNEQFF,TGCGCCAGCAGCCAAGATAGCAGGGCCCTCAGCTCCTACAATGAGCAGTTCTTC,TRBJ2-1,-,18,TRBV4-1,-
CASSPRREYNQPQHF,TGTGCCAGTAGTCCTCGTCGAGAGTACAATCAGCCCCAGCATTTT,TRBJ1-5,-,15,TRBV19,-
CASSLDPYIETQYF,TGTGCCAGCAGCTTAGACCCCTATATAGAGACCCAGTACTTC,TRBJ2-5,once,14,TRBV11-2,-
CAATIRSRGTEAFF,TGTGCCGCGACTATAAGGAGCCGGGGCACTGAAGCTTTCTTT,TRBJ1-1,-,14,TRBV30,-
CASSTGARADTQYF,TGTGCCAGCAGCACCGGGGCCAGAGCGGATACGCAGTATTTT,TRBJ2-3,-,14,TRBV9,-
CASSQRSPLQGIEQYF,TGTGCCAGCAGCCAAAGGTCACCCCTGCAAGGAATCGAGCAGTACTTC,TRBJ2-7,once,16,TRBV7-2,-
CASRFGVTSGSTDTQYF,TGTGCCAGCAGATTTGGGGTCACTAGCGGAAGCACAGATACGCAGTATTTT,TRBJ2-3,once,17,TRBV7-2,TRBD2
CASSYSGFQETQYF,TGTGCCAGCAGTTATTCAGGGTTCCAAGAGACCCAGTACTTC,TRBJ2-5,-,14,TRBV6-5,-
CASIFWDRGSGELFF,TGTGCCAGCATCTTCTGGGACAGGGGATCCGGGGAGCTGTTTTTT,TRBJ2-2,-,15,TRBV6-1,TRBD1
CAWSSLRLAGVTGELFF,TGTGCCTGGTCCAGCCTACGACTAGCGGGAGTAACCGGGGAGCTGTTTTTT,TRBJ2-2,few,17,TRBV30,TRBD2
CASSLVPGDRGQYF,TGTGCCAGCAGCTTAGTACCGGGTGATAGGGGCCAGTACTTC,TRBJ2-5,once,14,TRBV11-1,-
CASSTASGRAGDTQYF,TGTGCCAGCAGCACCGCTAGCGGGAGGGCGGGAGATACGCAGTATTTT,TRBJ2-3,-,16,TRBV5-4,TRBD2
CAWSTGEGYTF,TGTGCCTGGTCGACAGGGGAGGGCTACACCTTC,TRBJ1-2,-,11,TRBV30,TRBD1
CASSRDRGSGSQGNEQFF,TGCGCCAGCAGCCGGGATCGGGGTAGCGGGAGTCAAGGGAATGAGCAGTTCTTC,TRBJ2-1,-,18,TRBV5-1,TRBD2
CASSLVRVDTQYF,TGTGCCAGCAGCTTAGTCCGCGTGGATACGCAGTATTTT,TRBJ2-3,-,13,TRBV7-2,-
CASSLGDSPLHF,TGTGCCAGCAGTTTGGGGGATTCACCCCTCCACTTT,TRBJ1-6,-,12,TRBV6-5,-
CASRGTRGRNTIYF,TGTGCCAGCAGGGGCACCAGGGGGAGAAACACCATATATTTT,TRBJ1-3,-,14,TRBV2,TRBD1
CASSLTRNTIYF,TGTGCCAGCAGCTTGACGAGAAACACCATATATTTT,TRBJ1-3,-,12,TRBV5-6,-
CASSLGGRTTDTQYF,TGCGCCAGCAGCTTGGGAGGCCGGACGACAGATACGCAGTATTTT,TRBJ2-3,-,15,TRBV5-1,-
CASSPSGSGRAIHEQYF,TGTGCCAGCAGCCCCTCCGGTAGCGGGAGGGCCATCCACGAGCAGTACTTC,TRBJ2-7,-,17,TRBV7-3,TRBD2
CSVDLAGGPGELFF,TGCAGCGTTGATCTAGCGGGAGGGCCCGGGGAGCTGTTTTTT,TRBJ2-2,-,14,TRBV29-1,TRBD2